Listed below are T cell receptor beta chains from one sample, sequenced in a study of blood T cells in healthy people across ages. Each CDR3 protein gets one entry after TCRdb re-called the 5' RACE reads with MiXCR. The sample consists of 550,000 to 600,000 distinct CDR3 sequences, around 48% of them appearing once. What was sequenced was blood. Receptor source: a man older than 75 in good health. The CDR3 runs from the conserved cysteine through the conserved F or W. D genes are given only for firm matches. The size field is filled for only some rows; it gives once, few, many or a size class.

d_gene: TRBD2; v_gene: TRBV12-3/TRBV12-4; j_gene: TRBJ2-3; abundance: once; CDR3nt: TGTGCCAGCAGTCGACTAGCGGGGTTGGCAGATGCGCAGTATTTT; CDR3aa: CASSRLAGLADAQYF
d_gene: NA; v_gene: TRBV5-1; j_gene: TRBJ2-1; abundance: NA; CDR3nt: TGCGCCAGCAGCTTGGGGGGGGACCACTGCAATGAGCAGTTCTTC; CDR3aa: CASSLGGDHCNEQFF
d_gene: TRBD1; v_gene: TRBV3-1; j_gene: TRBJ2-3; abundance: few; CDR3nt: TGTGCCAGCAGCCAAGATTACAGGGTAGGGGGCCCAGATACGCAGTATTTT; CDR3aa: CASSQDYRVGGPDTQYF
d_gene: TRBD1; v_gene: TRBV6-2/TRBV6-3; j_gene: TRBJ2-7; abundance: NA; CDR3nt: TGTGCCAGCAGCAGAGACAGGGGGCTTGACGAGCAGTACTTC; CDR3aa: CASSRDRGLDEQYF
d_gene: NA; v_gene: TRBV7-3; j_gene: TRBJ2-1; abundance: NA; CDR3nt: TGTGCCAGCAGTAACCCGAACAATGGGCAGTTCTTC; CDR3aa: CASSNPNNGQFF
d_gene: NA; v_gene: TRBV20-1; j_gene: TRBJ2-3; abundance: NA; CDR3nt: TGCAGTGCTGGAGAACCTAAGGGCAGCACAGATACGCAGTATTTT; CDR3aa: CSAGEPKGSTDTQYF
d_gene: TRBD1; v_gene: TRBV9; j_gene: TRBJ1-1; abundance: few; CDR3nt: TGTGCCAGCAGCGCCTCCGGGACAGGGGACACTGAAGCTTTCTTT; CDR3aa: CASSASGTGDTEAFF
d_gene: TRBD1; v_gene: TRBV6-5; j_gene: TRBJ1-1; abundance: few; CDR3nt: TGTGCCAGCAGTTTTACAGGGGTTGAAGCTTTCTTT; CDR3aa: CASSFTGVEAFF
d_gene: NA; v_gene: TRBV10-3; j_gene: TRBJ2-2; abundance: NA; CDR3nt: TGTGCCGGCAGGACAGAGAACACCGGGGAGCTGTTTTTT; CDR3aa: CAGRTENTGELFF
d_gene: NA; v_gene: TRBV7-2; j_gene: TRBJ2-7; abundance: few; CDR3nt: TGTGCCAGCAGCCCAGGTCCGGGGTTTCGGTACGAGCAGTACTTC; CDR3aa: CASSPGPGFRYEQYF
d_gene: TRBD1; v_gene: TRBV29-1; j_gene: TRBJ1-1; abundance: NA; CDR3nt: TGCAGCGTTGCGGGGGGCCCGCACAGGGGGGACACTGAAGCTTTCTTT; CDR3aa: CSVAGGPHRGDTEAFF
d_gene: NA; v_gene: TRBV20-1; j_gene: TRBJ2-5; abundance: NA; CDR3nt: TGCAGTGGTCTAGCCGGAGAGACCCAGTACTTC; CDR3aa: CSGLAGETQYF
d_gene: TRBD1; v_gene: TRBV6-6; j_gene: TRBJ1-1; abundance: many; CDR3nt: TGTGCCAGCAGTTACCCGCCCGGACAGGGTTTAGCCCAAGCTTTCTTT; CDR3aa: CASSYPPGQGLAQAFF
d_gene: TRBD2; v_gene: TRBV6-5; j_gene: TRBJ2-7; abundance: many; CDR3nt: TGTGCCAGCAGCCGGCGGGGGGTCTACGAGCAGTACTTC; CDR3aa: CASSRRGVYEQYF
d_gene: TRBD2; v_gene: TRBV12-3/TRBV12-4; j_gene: TRBJ2-3; abundance: NA; CDR3nt: TGTGCCAGCAGTCCCTGGGGACTAAGCACAGATACGCAGTATTTT; CDR3aa: CASSPWGLSTDTQYF
d_gene: NA; v_gene: TRBV18; j_gene: TRBJ2-1; abundance: NA; CDR3nt: TGTGCCAGCTCACCCTCCGGGACTGCGGGAAATGAGCAGTTCTTC; CDR3aa: CASSPSGTAGNEQFF
d_gene: NA; v_gene: TRBV6-5; j_gene: TRBJ2-2; abundance: NA; CDR3nt: TGTGCCAGCTGGGGGATGAACACCGGGGAGCTGTTTTTT; CDR3aa: CASWGMNTGELFF
d_gene: NA; v_gene: TRBV29-1; j_gene: TRBJ2-6; abundance: many; CDR3nt: TGCAGCGTGGAACACTCTGGGGCCAACGTCCTGACTTTC; CDR3aa: CSVEHSGANVLTF
d_gene: NA; v_gene: TRBV4-2; j_gene: TRBJ2-7; abundance: few; CDR3nt: TGTGCCAGCAGCCAAGATCACGCGGGTTACTACGAGCAGTACTTC; CDR3aa: CASSQDHAGYYEQYF
d_gene: TRBD2; v_gene: TRBV20-1; j_gene: TRBJ2-3; abundance: few; CDR3nt: TGCAGTGCTAAGCAAGCTAGCGGGAGCGGGGATACGCAGTATTTT; CDR3aa: CSAKQASGSGDTQYF
d_gene: NA; v_gene: TRBV27; j_gene: TRBJ1-1; abundance: NA; CDR3nt: TGTGCCAGCAGTGTAACCTCAGGGTCCGTCACTGAAGCTTTCTTT; CDR3aa: CASSVTSGSVTEAFF
d_gene: NA; v_gene: TRBV11-2; j_gene: TRBJ2-3; abundance: NA; CDR3nt: TGTGCCAGCAGCGAAGGGGTGTTGGGCACAGATACGCAGTATTTT; CDR3aa: CASSEGVLGTDTQYF
d_gene: NA; v_gene: TRBV20-1; j_gene: TRBJ2-3; abundance: few; CDR3nt: TGCAGTGCCACCCCCCCGGGACTTAGAACAGATACGCAGTATTTT; CDR3aa: CSATPPGLRTDTQYF
d_gene: TRBD1; v_gene: TRBV11-2; j_gene: TRBJ1-2; abundance: NA; CDR3nt: TGTGCCAGCAGCTCCAGACAGGGCCTCTCGTTTTATGGCTACACCTTC; CDR3aa: CASSSRQGLSFYGYTF
d_gene: TRBD2; v_gene: TRBV29-1; j_gene: TRBJ2-3; abundance: NA; CDR3nt: TGCAGCGTTGACCGGACTAGCGGAAAAGATACGCAGTATTTT; CDR3aa: CSVDRTSGKDTQYF
d_gene: NA; v_gene: TRBV7-2; j_gene: TRBJ2-1; abundance: few; CDR3nt: TGTGCCAGCAGCTTAGTATGGCGGTCCTACAATGAGCAGTTCTTC; CDR3aa: CASSLVWRSYNEQFF
d_gene: TRBD1; v_gene: TRBV11-2; j_gene: TRBJ2-1; abundance: few; CDR3nt: TGTGCCAGCAGCTCCCTAACAGGGGTAGGCTACAATGAGCAGTTCTTC; CDR3aa: CASSSLTGVGYNEQFF
d_gene: TRBD1; v_gene: TRBV6-6; j_gene: TRBJ1-1; abundance: few; CDR3nt: TGTGCCACAACCACCGGGCAGGGGGCTCGGAACACTGAAGCTTTCTTT; CDR3aa: CATTTGQGARNTEAFF
d_gene: TRBD1; v_gene: TRBV29-1; j_gene: TRBJ1-1; abundance: NA; CDR3nt: TGCAGCGGGCGGACAGGGGGGAACACTGAAGCTTTCTTT; CDR3aa: CSGRTGGNTEAFF
d_gene: TRBD1; v_gene: TRBV29-1; j_gene: TRBJ2-7; abundance: few; CDR3nt: TGCAGCGCCCGACAGGGTAGAGACGAGCAGTACTTC; CDR3aa: CSARQGRDEQYF
d_gene: TRBD1; v_gene: TRBV20-1; j_gene: TRBJ2-7; abundance: NA; CDR3nt: TGCAGTGTACAGGGGGCCGCCTACGAGCAGTACTTC; CDR3aa: CSVQGAAYEQYF
d_gene: NA; v_gene: TRBV5-1; j_gene: TRBJ2-5; abundance: NA; CDR3nt: TGCGCCAGCAGCTTGACCCCCGGGGAAGGGAGGCAAGAGACCCAGTACTTC; CDR3aa: CASSLTPGEGRQETQYF
d_gene: NA; v_gene: TRBV6-6; j_gene: TRBJ2-5; abundance: many; CDR3nt: TGTGCCAGCACCGACCTAGGGGGGGAAGAGACCCAGTACTTC; CDR3aa: CASTDLGGEETQYF
d_gene: NA; v_gene: TRBV4-3; j_gene: TRBJ2-1; abundance: NA; CDR3nt: TGCGCCAGCAGCCAAGCGGCCCGGCCCCCCTACAATGAGCAGTTCTTC; CDR3aa: CASSQAARPPYNEQFF
d_gene: TRBD2; v_gene: TRBV28; j_gene: TRBJ2-4; abundance: few; CDR3nt: TGTGCCAGCAGCCTCTGGACTAGCGGGAGGGCCAACATTCAGTACTTC; CDR3aa: CASSLWTSGRANIQYF
d_gene: NA; v_gene: TRBV29-1; j_gene: TRBJ2-1; abundance: NA; CDR3nt: TGCAGCGTTGCCCAGGGCCATTCCTACAATGAGCAGTTCTTC; CDR3aa: CSVAQGHSYNEQFF
d_gene: NA; v_gene: TRBV29-1; j_gene: TRBJ1-2; abundance: NA; CDR3nt: TGCAGCGACCTGGACAGATTCAACTATGGCTACACCTTC; CDR3aa: CSDLDRFNYGYTF
d_gene: NA; v_gene: TRBV5-1; j_gene: TRBJ2-1; abundance: many; CDR3nt: TGCGCCAGCAGCTTGGTAGCCGGACATTACAATGAGCAGTTCTTC; CDR3aa: CASSLVAGHYNEQFF
d_gene: NA; v_gene: TRBV7-2; j_gene: TRBJ2-1; abundance: few; CDR3nt: TGTGCCAGCAGCCGAGTCGGTGAGCAGTTCTTC; CDR3aa: CASSRVGEQFF
d_gene: NA; v_gene: TRBV4-3; j_gene: TRBJ1-1; abundance: once; CDR3nt: TGCGCCAGCAGAATGTATCACGGGGGCCCAACCACTGAAGCTTTCTTT; CDR3aa: CASRMYHGGPTTEAFF